The 26 T cell receptor beta chains below were found in one sample sequenced in a study of T cell repertoires in cytomegalovirus infection. TCRdb called the reads again in MiXCR, with one record for every CDR3 protein. Found here are roughly 180,000 distinct CDR3 sequences, over 25% of them singletons; the top ten hold roughly 29%. Sequencing used PBMCs. All receptors come from a human donor in good health (CMV status not recorded). Some clones in this sample may be carry-over from other donors' samples.

This clonotype has more than one count but fewer than ten. The J gene is TRBJ1-2, the V gene TRBV7-8, with a tentative D call TRBD1 (6 bases). The CDR3 totals 12 residues. CDR1 and CDR2 (germline): SGHVS, FQNEAQ. With 4 bases removed from V and 7 bases from J, the gap between germline ends came to 10 bases. The DNA of the CDR3 is TGTGCCAGCAGCTCAGGGGCGGGTGGCTACACCTTC. It yields the protein CASSSGAGGYTF. Full variable domain (remainder filled in from reference TRBV7-8 and TRBJ1-2): GAGVSQSPRYKVAKRGQDVALRCDPISGHVSLFWYQQALGQGPEFLTYFQNEAQLDKSGLPSDRFFAERPEGSVSTLKIQRTQQEDSAVYLCASSSGAGGYTFGSGTRLTVV.

This clonotype was seen a handful of times. The chain employs TRBV6-2 or TRBV6-3 and TRBJ1-2; D gene ambiguous. CDR1 MNHEY and CDR2 SVGEGT come from the germline V gene. The length of the CDR3 is 14 residues. Trimming shortened V by 2 bases and J by 4 bases, and 11 bases separated the two germline ends. In DNA form, the CDR3 reads TGTGCCAGCAGTTACGAAACCGGGAGCTATGGCTACACCTTC. This gives the protein CASSYETGSYGYTF.

This clonotype was detected only a few times. The J gene is TRBJ2-5, the V gene TRBV7-8; 11 nucleotides match TRBD2. Per germline, CDR1 SGHVS and CDR2 FQNEAQ. This CDR3 is 15 amino acids long. The junction had 11 bases not matched to a gene; V was cut back by 7 bases and J by 7 bases. CDR3 coding DNA: TGTGCCAGCACCCTTAGCGGGGGGGACCAGGGGACCCAGTACTTC. This codes for CASTLSGGDQGTQYF.

V and J are TRBV6-1 and TRBJ1-2, with a tentative D call TRBD1 (5 bases). The V and J ends lost 1 base and 2 bases respectively, with 8 bases between them. Germline V gene sequence: CDR1 MNHNS, CDR2 SASEGT. The CDR3 is made up of 14 amino acids. DNA of the CDR3: TGTGCCAGCAGTGAAGATTGGGGGAACTATGGCTACACCTTC. As protein: CASSEDWGNYGYTF.

The sample holds many counts of this clonotype. This chain links TRBV7-2 with TRBJ1-1, with D hard to call. V dropped 4 bases and J dropped 4 bases, with 13 bases sitting between them. Germline assignment: CDR1 SGHTA and CDR2 FQGNSA. The CDR3 is 14 amino acids. CDR3 DNA sequence: TGTGCCAGCAGCTCTACCGCCGCGGGCACTGAAGCTTTCTTT. Translated, it gives CASSSTAAGTEAFF.

The chain employs TRBV2 and TRBJ1-5; tentative D call: TRBD1 (5 bases). The CDR3 runs to 14 residues. Trimming left V 5 bases short and J 3 bases short, with 11 bases between. Germline V gene sequence: CDR1 SNHLY, CDR2 FYNNEI. The CDR3: CASSKDSNNQPQHF. The DNA for the CDR3 is TGTGCCAGCAGTAAAGACAGCAACAATCAGCCCCAGCATTTT.

The rearrangement joins TRBV19 to TRBJ2-1; D unresolved. Germline CDR1 reads LNHDA; CDR2 reads SQIVND (reference sequence). V was cut by 2 bases and J by 7 bases, with 9 bases left in between. This CDR3 has 13 residues. The CDR3 sequence: CASSITFGNEQFF. In DNA, the CDR3 is TGTGCCAGTAGTATAACCTTCGGGAATGAGCAGTTCTTC. Full variable domain (remainder filled in from reference TRBV19 and TRBJ2-1): DGGITQSPKYLFRKEGQNVTLSCEQNLNHDAMYWYRQDPGQGLRLIYYSQIVNDFQKGDIAEGYSVSREKKESFPLTVTSAQKNPTAFYLCASSITFGNEQFFGPGTRLTVL.

For this clonotype: Its ends do not fully match the called genes, so a read error is possible. The rearrangement links TRBV7-8 to TRBJ2-1; 7 bases are a match to TRBD1. Germline V CDR1 and CDR2: SGHVS, FQNEAQ. The CDR3 is 16 residues long. The CDR3 spells CASSSFLGQTYNAQFF. In nucleotides, the CDR3 is TGTGCCAGCAGCTCTTTCTTGGGACAGACCTACAATGCGCAGTTCTTC.

This rearrangement joins TRBV7-3 to TRBJ2-2; the D gene is possibly TRBD1 (6 bases). Germline assignment: CDR1 SGHTA and CDR2 FQGTGA. The CDR3 is 13 amino acids. Deletions cut 6 bases from V and 6 bases from J, with 11 bases between. CDR3 loop: CASSPGAAGELFF. CDR3 coding DNA: TGTGCCAGCAGTCCAGGGGCGGCCGGGGAGCTGTTTTTT.

This clonotype was seen repeatedly, ten times or more. This chain joins TRBV7-2 and TRBJ1-5; the D gene is possibly TRBD1 (5 bases). V shed 5 bases and J shed 9 bases, with 11 bases lying between them. In germline, CDR1 is SGHTA, CDR2 FQGNSA. The CDR3 has 12 residues. The CDR3 DNA reads TGTGCCAGCAGCCCGGGGGGACGGCCCCAGCATTTT. Protein product: CASSPGGRPQHF.

The chain combines TRBV12-3 or TRBV12-4 with TRBJ2-7; tentatively, D is TRBD1 (5 bases). V was pared by 3 bases and J by 2 bases, with 8 bases between. The CDR3 is 13 amino acids. CDR3: CASSFTGPYEQYF. The CDR3 DNA follows: TGTGCCAGCAGTTTCACAGGACCCTACGAGCAGTACTTC.

This clonotype was found a few times. The CDR3 spells CASSEGLDSTDTQYF. As DNA, the CDR3 is TGCGCCAGCAGCGAAGGATTAGACAGCACAGATACGCAGTATTTT. The chain recombines TRBV5-1 with TRBJ2-3; D unclear. Per the germline V gene, CDR1 is SGHRS and CDR2 is YFSETQ. This CDR3 comprises 15 residues. V lost 4 bases and J lost 0, with 12 bases in between.

The rearrangement joins TRBV29-1 to TRBJ1-6; 7 bases align to TRBD1. There are 15 residues in the CDR3. The trim removed 6 bases at V and 6 bases at J, leaving 11 bases unmatched. Germline-derived CDR1 and CDR2 are SQVTM and ANQGSEA. CDR3 sequence reads: CSVRPTGEGNSPLHF. In DNA, the CDR3 is TGCAGCGTCCGGCCCACAGGGGAAGGTAATTCACCCCTCCACTTT.

The count of this clonotype is one. The chain uses TRBV7-6 and TRBJ2-5; D is ambiguous. V lost 5 bases and J 0 bases, leaving 13 bases between the germline ends. CDR1 and CDR2 (germline): SGHVS, FNYEAQ. The CDR3 consists of 15 residues. CDR3 sequence reads: CASSPLARDQETQYF. CDR3 nucleotide sequence: TGTGCCAGCAGCCCGCTTGCAAGGGACCAAGAGACCCAGTACTTC.

This clonotype has at least ten counts. The V gene is TRBV12-3 or TRBV12-4, the J gene TRBJ2-3; D gene unclear. This CDR3 contains 14 residues. Trimming stripped 5 bases from V and 4 bases from J, with 13 bases between. CDR3 in amino acids: CASSRTASPDTQYF. DNA of the CDR3: TGTGCCAGCAGTCGAACCGCGAGTCCAGATACGCAGTATTTT.

In its sample, this clonotype was seen many times. This chain links TRBV7-2 with TRBJ1-2; D call uncertain. This CDR3 has 14 residues. V was shortened by 2 bases and J by 4 bases, with 11 bases between the two germline ends. Germline values: CDR1 SGHTA, CDR2 FQGNSA. The CDR3 protein is CASSLLVALYGYTF. In DNA form, the CDR3 reads TGTGCCAGCAGCTTATTGGTGGCGCTCTATGGCTACACCTTC.

The gene calls are TRBV19 and TRBJ2-1; D is unresolved. CDR3 length: 14 residues. Per the germline V gene, CDR1 is LNHDA and CDR2 is SQIVND (reference sequence). V gave up 5 bases and J gave up 2 bases, with 10 bases separating them. The CDR3: CASSSRLTYNEQFF. CDR3 nucleotide sequence: TGTGCCAGTAGTTCCCGATTGACCTACAATGAGCAGTTCTTC. Combining the CDR3 with reference TRBV19 and TRBJ2-1 gives the whole variable domain DGGITQSPKYLFRKEGQNVTLSCEQNLNHDAMYWYRQDPGQGLRLIYYSQIVNDFQKGDIAEGYSVSREKKESFPLTVTSAQKNPTAFYLCASSSRLTYNEQFFGPGTRLTVL.

The chain is built from TRBV5-1 and TRBJ2-1; D remains unclear. The CDR3 has 15 residues. V was shortened by 4 bases and J by 4 bases, with 15 bases between the two germline ends. Germline CDR1 SGHRS, CDR2 YFSETQ. The CDR3 DNA follows: TGCGCCAGCAGCCTGCGGACCGTGGGGTACAATGAGCAGTTCTTC. Encoded protein: CASSLRTVGYNEQFF.

This chain uses TRBV2 with TRBJ1-3; 7 bases are shared with TRBD1. Germline lookup yields CDR1 SNHLY and CDR2 FYNNEI. The CDR3 contains 16 residues. With V trimmed by 5 bases and J by 3 bases, 10 bases remained unmatched. CDR3 amino acids: CASSWDSPLRGNTIYF. As DNA, the CDR3 is TGTGCCAGCAGTTGGGACAGCCCTCTTCGTGGAAACACCATATATTTT.

This clonotype was found many times. The V call is TRBV12-3 or TRBV12-4, the J call TRBJ2-5; D gene uncertain. V was trimmed by 5 bases and J by 2 bases, leaving 15 bases between them. This CDR3 has 15 amino acids. The DNA of the CDR3 is TGTGCCAGCAGTACTACAAATCAGCGACAAGAGACCCAGTACTTC. Amino acid sequence: CASSTTNQRQETQYF.

There are a few counts of this clonotype. The gene calls are TRBV11-2 and TRBJ2-2; D may be TRBD1 (5 bases). CDR3 length: 18 amino acids. The germline V and J ends were trimmed by 3 bases and 9 bases, with 26 bases remaining between them. Germline V gene lookup returns CDR1 SGHAT and CDR2 FQNNGV. CDR3 sequence reads: CASSLASYRIGLSRELFF. The CDR3 DNA reads TGTGCCAGCAGCTTGGCGTCTTACAGGATAGGGTTGAGCAGGGAGCTGTTTTTT.

This clonotype appeared a few times. The rearrangement links TRBV7-2 to TRBJ2-2; 10 bases line up with TRBD2. Losses at the gene ends were 5 bases for V and 6 bases for J; bases not matched to a gene: 6. Germline V gene sequence: CDR1 SGHTA, CDR2 FQGNSA. The CDR3 runs 15 residues. CDR3 nucleotides: TGTGCCAGCAGCCGCGGACTAGCGGCTGCCGGGGAGCTGTTTTTT. Translation gives CASSRGLAAAGELFF.

CDR3 coding DNA: TGCAGTGCTAGGGGAGGTAGCCTCTATGGCTACACCTTC. This codes for CSARGGSLYGYTF. The chain recombines TRBV20-1 with TRBJ1-2; D remains ambiguous. From germline, CDR1 is DFQATT and CDR2 SNEGSKA (reference sequence). This CDR3 comprises 13 residues. V was shortened by 3 bases and J by 4 bases, with 12 bases between the two germline ends.

V is TRBV12-3 or TRBV12-4 and J is TRBJ1-6; possible D gene TRBD1, 5 bases. The V and J ends lost 6 bases and 8 bases respectively, with 20 bases between them. This CDR3 spans 16 amino acids. The CDR3 nucleotides read TGTGCCAGCAGGCCGGGACTGGTCCGAGTCGATTCACCCCTCCACTTT. Residues: CASRPGLVRVDSPLHF.

This sequence joins TRBV4-2 and TRBJ1-5; D not resolved. From germline, CDR1 is LGHNA and CDR2 YNFKEQ. Trimming took 2 bases from V and 4 from J, leaving 9 bases between them. This CDR3 is built from 14 residues. The CDR3 here is CASSQLFTNQPQHF. The CDR3 nucleotides read TGTGCCAGCAGCCAACTATTCACTAATCAGCCCCAGCATTTT.

V gene TRBV29-1 combines with J gene TRBJ2-7; either TRBD1 or TRBD2 may fit D (5 bases each). The CDR3 is 13 residues long. Between the trimmed V and J ends, which lost 7 bases and 1 base, there was a span of 14 bases. Germline V CDR1 and CDR2: SQVTM, ANQGSEA. The CDR3 reads CSAQGDKSYEQYF. CDR3 bases: TGCAGCGCTCAGGGAGATAAATCCTACGAGCAGTACTTC.